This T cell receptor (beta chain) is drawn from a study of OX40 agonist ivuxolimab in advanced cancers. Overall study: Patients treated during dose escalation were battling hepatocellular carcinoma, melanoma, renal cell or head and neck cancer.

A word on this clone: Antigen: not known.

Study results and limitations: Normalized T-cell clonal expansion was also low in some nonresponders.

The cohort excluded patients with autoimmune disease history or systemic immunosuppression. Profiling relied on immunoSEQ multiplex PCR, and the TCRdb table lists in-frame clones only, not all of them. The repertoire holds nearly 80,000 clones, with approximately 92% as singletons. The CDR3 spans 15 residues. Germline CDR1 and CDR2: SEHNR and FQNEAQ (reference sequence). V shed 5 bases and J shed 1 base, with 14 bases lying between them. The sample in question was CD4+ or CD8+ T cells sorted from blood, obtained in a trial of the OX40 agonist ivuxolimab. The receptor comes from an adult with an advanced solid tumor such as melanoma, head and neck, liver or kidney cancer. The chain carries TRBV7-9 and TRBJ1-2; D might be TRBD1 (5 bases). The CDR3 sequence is CASSPPGVGNYGYTF. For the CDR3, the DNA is TGTGCCAGCAGCCCGCCGGGGGTCGGTAACTATGGCTACACCTTC.